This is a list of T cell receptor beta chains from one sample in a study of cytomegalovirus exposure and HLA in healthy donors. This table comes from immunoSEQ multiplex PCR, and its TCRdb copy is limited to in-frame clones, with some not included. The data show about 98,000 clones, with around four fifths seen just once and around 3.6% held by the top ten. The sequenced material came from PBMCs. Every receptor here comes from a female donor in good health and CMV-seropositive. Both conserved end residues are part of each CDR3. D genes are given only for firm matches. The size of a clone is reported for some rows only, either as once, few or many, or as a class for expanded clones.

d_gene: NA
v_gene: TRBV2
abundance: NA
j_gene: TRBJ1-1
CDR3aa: CASSPNVWGPAFF

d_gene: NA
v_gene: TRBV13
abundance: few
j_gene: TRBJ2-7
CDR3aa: CASSLTLSHEQYF

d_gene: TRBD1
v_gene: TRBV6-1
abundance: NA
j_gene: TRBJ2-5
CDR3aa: CGGQTGAETQYF

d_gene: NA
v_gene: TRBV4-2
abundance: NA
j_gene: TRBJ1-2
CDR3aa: CASSLRPEGDYGYTF

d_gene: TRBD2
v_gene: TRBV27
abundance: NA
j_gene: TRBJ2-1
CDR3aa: CASSLRREAYNEQFF

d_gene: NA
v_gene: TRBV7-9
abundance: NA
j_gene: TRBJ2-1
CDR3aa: CASSLRDTSLGEQFF

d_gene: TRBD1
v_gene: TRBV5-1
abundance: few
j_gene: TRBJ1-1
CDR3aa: CASSGRDRGADTEAFF

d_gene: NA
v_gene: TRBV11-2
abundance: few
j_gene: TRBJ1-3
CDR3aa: CASSLGTDSGNTIYF

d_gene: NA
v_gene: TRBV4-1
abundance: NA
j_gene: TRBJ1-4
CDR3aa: CASSRGLLEVAVKLFF

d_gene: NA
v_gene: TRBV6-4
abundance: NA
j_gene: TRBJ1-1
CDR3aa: CASRRAMNTEAFF

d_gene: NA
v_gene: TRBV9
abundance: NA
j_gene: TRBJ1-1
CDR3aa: CASSVAGRGTEAFF

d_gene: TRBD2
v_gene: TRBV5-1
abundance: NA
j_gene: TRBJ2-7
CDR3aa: CASSLAGGQREQYF

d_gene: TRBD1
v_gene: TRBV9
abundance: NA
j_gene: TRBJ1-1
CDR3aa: CASSVEPRGTEAFF

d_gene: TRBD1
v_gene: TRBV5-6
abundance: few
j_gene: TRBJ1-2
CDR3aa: CASSLAQGDGYTF

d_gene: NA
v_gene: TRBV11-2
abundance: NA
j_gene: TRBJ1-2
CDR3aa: CASSVSFQGNYGYTF

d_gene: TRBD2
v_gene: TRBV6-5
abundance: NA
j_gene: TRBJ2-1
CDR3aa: CASTRLLGGINEQFF

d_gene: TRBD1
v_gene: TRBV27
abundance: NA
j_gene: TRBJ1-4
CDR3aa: CASREGAQVGKLFF

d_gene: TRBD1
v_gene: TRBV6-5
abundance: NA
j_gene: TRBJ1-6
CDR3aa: CASSYSKGAYNSPLHF

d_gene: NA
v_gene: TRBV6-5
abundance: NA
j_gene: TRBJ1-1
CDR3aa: CASSYRQLNTEAFF

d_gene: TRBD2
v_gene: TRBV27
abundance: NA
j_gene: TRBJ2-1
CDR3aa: CASSLMTSGGYNEQFF

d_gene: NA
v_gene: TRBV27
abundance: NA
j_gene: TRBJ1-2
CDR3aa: CASSPLGGYGYTF

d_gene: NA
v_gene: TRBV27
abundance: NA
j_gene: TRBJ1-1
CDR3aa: CASSLAGNTEAFF

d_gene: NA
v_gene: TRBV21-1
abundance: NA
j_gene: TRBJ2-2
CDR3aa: CASSKAEGSGELFF

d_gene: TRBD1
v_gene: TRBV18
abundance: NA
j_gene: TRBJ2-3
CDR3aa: CASSPSGTGAFSTDTQYF

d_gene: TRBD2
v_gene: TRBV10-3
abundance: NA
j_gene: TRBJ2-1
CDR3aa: CAISGVAGEDGEQFF